The source of this T cell receptor (beta chain) is a study of cytomegalovirus exposure and HLA in healthy donors. About the study: When about 400 donors were genotyped, over 80% of them were found to fall in the Caucasian-associated ancestry cluster.

Regarding the study as a whole: The authors listed 150 to 200 TCR beta chains as cytomegalovirus-associated. Most TCR sequences were rare, but some public TCRs occurred in many donors.

Primers: 60 Vbeta forward and 13 Jbeta reverse. In the original processing: In a later analysis, 8.5 million to 14 million of around 75 million unique beta chains occurred in at least two donors. Clones were read by immunoSEQ multiplex PCR, and TCRdb kept only the in-frame ones, dropping some. D and trimming come from the DNA, and the V and J calls and clone size come from that table. The profile covers 200,000 or so clones, with 65% to 80% appearing a single time and 1.7% taken by the ten largest. In germline, CDR1 is MNHNS, CDR2 SASEGT. The length of the CDR3 is 14 residues. With V trimmed by 8 bases and J by 6 bases, 12 bases remained unmatched. This clone has just a few counts. Its antigen is not identified.

Specimen: PBMCs. The chain combines TRBV6-1 with TRBJ2-7; TRBD1 agrees at 8 bases. This receptor was obtained from a man aged 50 to 59 in good health and CMV-seronegative. The CDR3 sequence is CASRLGQESLEQYF. CDR3 DNA: TGTGCCAGCCGTCTGGGACAGGAGTCACTCGAGCAGTACTTC.